These 18 T cell receptor beta chains share one sample of origin, sequenced in a study of blood T cell repertoires in COVID-19 (TCRdb year 2020). The library relied on the immunoSEQ multiplex PCR assay. In TCRdb, the immuneACCESS table is reduced to in-frame sequences with V and J assigned. These tables do not hold every clone; where another copy was compared, an unresolved V gene accounts for under half, and the others remain unexplained. The sample data list about 200,000 clones, and around four fifths of these were observed just once. Of the sample, approximately 0.9% falls within the top ten clones. Material: peripheral blood. The receptors were gathered from a man in his fifties or sixties with COVID-19, enrolled during active disease.

This chain joins TRBV2 and TRBJ1-4; 8 nucleotides align to TRBD1. The CDR3 covers 14 residues. V trimming: 5 bases; J trimming: 4 bases; junction bases outside the gene matches: 3. Germline assignment: CDR1 SNHLY and CDR2 FYNNEI. Here the CDR3 reads CASSWTGNNEKLFF. The CDR3 DNA is TGTGCCAGCAGTTGGACAGGGAATAATGAAAAACTGTTTTTT.

The chain has TRBV18 and TRBJ2-5; D is undetermined. CDR3 length equals 13 residues. Germline V CDR1 and CDR2: KGHSH, LQKENI. V was shortened by 4 bases and J by 4 bases, with 10 bases between the two germline ends. DNA for the CDR3: TGTGCCAGCTCACGGAACGGAGCAGAGACCCAGTACTTC. Its protein is CASSRNGAETQYF.

The V gene is TRBV6-5, the J gene TRBJ1-6; 9 bases map to TRBD1. CDR3 size: 15 residues. Per the germline V gene, CDR1 is MNHEY and CDR2 is SVGAGI. V lost 6 bases to trimming and J lost 6 bases; unmatched junction nucleotides: 6. CDR3 nucleotides: TGTGCCAGCAGGATGGACAGGGGAGGTAATTCACCCCTCCACTTT. Encoded protein: CASRMDRGGNSPLHF.

V and J are TRBV12-5 and TRBJ1-3, with a possible D match to TRBD1 (5 bases). CDR1 and CDR2 from the germline V gene are LGHNT and FRNRAP. The CDR3 has 16 amino acids. The V and J ends lost 0 bases and 0 bases respectively, with 9 bases between them. In DNA form, the CDR3 reads TGTGCTAGTGGTTTGGTCCGGACACGCTCTGGAAACACCATATATTTT. As protein: CASGLVRTRSGNTIYF.

The J gene is TRBJ2-7, the V gene TRBV12-5; 8 bases agree with TRBD2. J was trimmed by 3 bases and V by 6 bases; bases with no gene match: 13. This CDR3 contains 16 residues. Germline CDR1 LGHNT, CDR2 FRNRAP. The CDR3, as DNA: TGTGCTAGTGGCCACGGGATTAGCGGGATTTTCTACGAGCAGTACTTC. Its protein is CASGHGISGIFYEQYF. Based on the CDR3 plus reference TRBV12-5 and TRBJ2-7, the full variable domain is DARVTQTPRHKVTEMGQEVTMRCQPILGHNTVFWYRQTMMQGLELLAYFRNRAPLDDSGMPKDRFSAEMPDATLATLKIQPSEPRDSAVYFCASGHGISGIFYEQYFGPGTRLTVT.

This chain links TRBV7-8 with TRBJ1-1; 10 bases map to TRBD1. Germline-derived CDR1 and CDR2 are SGHVS and FQNEAQ. V trimming: 4 bases; J trimming: 5 bases; junction bases outside the gene matches: 7. CDR3 size: 15 residues. In DNA, the CDR3 is TGTGCCAGCAGCTCGCGGACAGGGGGAGTTACTGAAGCTTTCTTT. Encoded protein: CASSSRTGGVTEAFF.

This chain uses TRBV28 with TRBJ2-1; TRBD2 might be the D (5 bases). Germline V gives CDR1 MDHEN, CDR2 SYDVKM. The CDR3 sequence is 13 residues long. V gave up 9 bases and J gave up 0 bases, with 9 bases separating them. In nucleotides, the CDR3 is TGTGCCAGTAATAGCGTCTCCTACAATGAGCAGTTCTTC. Translation gives CASNSVSYNEQFF.

The chain carries TRBV2 and TRBJ1-1; D is unclear. CDR1 is SNHLY and CDR2 is FYNNEI in the germline V gene. The CDR3 covers 11 residues. Trimming took 3 bases from V and 8 from J, leaving 7 bases between them. The CDR3 DNA reads as TGTGCCAGCAGTGAGGTGCAGGAAGCTTTCTTT. The encoded protein is CASSEVQEAFF.

The V call is TRBV4-1, the J call TRBJ1-1; 8 nucleotides agree with TRBD1. The J segment lost 0 bases and the V segment lost 1 base, leaving 7 bases of the junction unmatched. The germline V gene encodes CDR1 MGHRA and CDR2 YSYEKL. This CDR3 comprises 17 residues. This CDR3 reads CASSQGARGPMNTEAFF. The CDR3 nucleotides read TGCGCCAGCAGCCAAGGTGCCAGGGGGCCGATGAACACTGAAGCTTTCTTT.

The CDR3 DNA reads TGTGCCAGCAGTCGACAGGGGGCTGGAAGAAAACTGTTTTTT. Residues: CASSRQGAGRKLFF. The chain recombines TRBV2 with TRBJ1-4; 10 bases align to TRBD1. The length of the CDR3 is 14 residues. After removal of 5 bases from V and 10 bases from J, the junction contained 7 bases not matched to a gene. In germline, CDR1 is SNHLY, CDR2 FYNNEI.

The chain links TRBV10-2 to TRBJ1-6; D is unresolved. V was pared by 3 bases and J by 5 bases, with 20 bases between. The CDR3 totals 18 residues. The germline V gene encodes CDR1 WSHSY and CDR2 SAAADI. DNA for the CDR3: TGCGCCAGCAGTGATCGTTTTGTGCGGGGAGCCAATAATTCACCCCTCCACTTT. Translation gives CASSDRFVRGANNSPLHF.

The CDR3 DNA reads as TGTGCCAGCAGTCCCGGACGGAGAACAGGTGAAGCTTTCTTT. Translation gives CASSPGRRTGEAFF. The V and J genes are TRBV7-2 and TRBJ1-1, with D perhaps matching TRBD1 (5 bases). Per the germline V gene, CDR1 is SGHTA and CDR2 is FQGNSA. V was cut by 6 bases and J by 7 bases, with 18 bases left in between. The CDR3 loop spans 14 amino acids.

The J gene is TRBJ1-2, the V gene TRBV4-2, with D unclear. This CDR3 has 17 amino acids. Germline V CDR1 and CDR2: LGHNA, YNFKEQ. V lost 4 bases, J lost 2 bases, and 20 bases lay in between. The CDR3 reads CASSPGNSGVVNYGYTF. The CDR3 region has the DNA TGTGCCAGCAGCCCAGGTAACAGCGGGGTAGTAAACTATGGCTACACCTTC.

This clone has just one count. The V gene is TRBV7-3, the J gene TRBJ2-1, with D maybe TRBD2 (9 bases). This CDR3 is 16 amino acids long. The V end was cut by 5 bases, the J end by 7 bases, with 21 bases between. From germline, CDR1 is SGHTA and CDR2 FQGTGA. The CDR3 loop is CASSPQGAGGRNEQFF. CDR3 in DNA: TGTGCCAGCAGCCCCCAGGGGGCGGGAGGGAGGAATGAGCAGTTCTTC.

The chain's CDR3 is CASSFLAVGNTGELFF. In DNA form, the CDR3 reads TGTGCCAGCAGTTTTCTAGCGGTAGGGAACACCGGGGAGCTGTTTTTT. The chain is built from TRBV28 and TRBJ2-2; 7 nucleotides align to TRBD2. J lost 1 base, V lost 3 bases, and 5 bases had no gene match. This CDR3 spans 16 amino acids. CDR1 and CDR2 from the germline V gene are MDHEN and SYDVKM.

The chain links TRBV30 to TRBJ1-2, with 7 bases matching TRBD1. The CDR3 extends over 14 amino acids. The trim removed 5 bases at V and 5 bases at J, leaving 11 bases unmatched. The germline CDR1 and CDR2 sequences are GTSNPN and SVGIG (reference sequence). The CDR3 is CAWEGAGLSYGYTF. CDR3 DNA sequence: TGTGCCTGGGAGGGGGCGGGATTATCTTATGGCTACACCTTC.

Note on this clone: The germline gene is not matched at one end of the junction; a read error may be the cause. The CDR3 region has the DNA TGTGCCTGGAGTGGGACAATCAATGAACAGTTCTTC. Protein sequence: CAWSGTINEQFF. The chain carries TRBV30 and TRBJ2-1; TRBD1 is a possible D gene (5 bases). This CDR3 is 12 amino acids long. From germline, CDR1 is GTSNPN and CDR2 SVGIG (reference sequence).

The chain carries TRBV5-1 and TRBJ2-7, with 8 bases lining up with TRBD2. V shed 6 bases, J shed 5 bases, and the junction held 13 bases outside the gene matches. The CDR3 spans 15 residues. Germline CDR1 reads SGHRS; CDR2 reads YFSETQ. The chain's CDR3 is CASNPSGGPIDEQYF. The CDR3 DNA reads as TGCGCCAGCAATCCAAGCGGGGGACCAATAGACGAGCAGTACTTC.